This record covers a single T cell receptor (beta chain). This sample is part of a study of somatic mutations in cytotoxic T cells in rheumatoid arthritis. The assay was immunoSEQ multiplex PCR, and TCRdb's table has in-frame clones only and misses some. The sample holds roughly 30,000 clones, approximately 86% seen once. Germline V lookup: CDR1 SEHNR, CDR2 FQNEAQ (reference sequence). V was cut by 4 bases and J by 1 base, with 4 bases left in between. CDR3 length equals 12 residues. What was sequenced was CD8+ T cells sorted from blood. This clonotype originated in an adult with rheumatoid arthritis. The chain combines TRBV7-9 with TRBJ2-5; no reliable D call. CDR3 sequence: CASSSFQETQYF. CDR3 bases: TGTGCCAGCAGCTCTTTCCAAGAGACCCAGTACTTC. The variable domain in full, with the rest retrieved from reference TRBV7-9 and TRBJ2-5, is DTGVSQNPRHKITKRGQNVTFRCDPISEHNRLYWYRQTLGQGPEFLTYFQNEAQLEKSRLLSDRFSAERPKGSFSTLEIQRTEQGDSAMYLCASSSFQETQYFGPGTRLLVL.